The rows below give T cell receptor beta chains drawn from one sample of a study of blood T cells in healthy people across ages. Using its own MiXCR run on the 5' RACE reads, TCRdb lists one record per CDR3 protein. The table shows about 620,000 distinct CDR3 sequences, with about 51% occurring only once. Sequencing was carried out using blood. These receptors all stem from a woman older than 75 in good health. Each CDR3 is given with its conserved first and last residue. D genes are given only for firm matches. The size entry is marked missing in some rows and otherwise reads once, few, many or a size class.

j_call d_call clone_size cdr3_length v_call cdr3_nt cdr3_aa
TRBJ2-1 . . 13 TRBV18 TGTGCCAGCTCACCAACGAGGGGTCAAGAGCAGTTCTTC CASSPTRGQEQFF
TRBJ2-3 . many 18 TRBV7-2 TGTGCCAGCAGCCCAGACCCCTCCCTAGCACCTTACACAGATACGCAGTATTTT CASSPDPSLAPYTDTQYF
TRBJ1-2 . . 14 TRBV29-1 TGCAGCGTTGAACAGGAGGGGCGCGGCTATGGCTACACCTTC CSVEQEGRGYGYTF
TRBJ1-1 . . 16 TRBV4-3 TGCGCCAGCAGCCAAGAACCGGACGGGTTGAACACTGAAGCTTTCTTT CASSQEPDGLNTEAFF
TRBJ2-5 TRBD1 few 13 TRBV29-1 TGCAGCCTTCTAGGGGGCGCCGGGGAGACCCAGTACTTC CSLLGGAGETQYF
TRBJ2-3 TRBD2 . 22 TRBV4-3 TGCGCCAGCAGCCAAGGTAGATTTCCGGGACTAGCGGGACGAGGGAGCACAGATACGCAGTATTTT CASSQGRFPGLAGRGSTDTQYF
TRBJ2-7 . . 11 TRBV27 TGTGCCAGCGGCTTCCGGTACGAGCAGTACTTC CASGFRYEQYF
TRBJ2-1 . many 17 TRBV7-3 TGTGCCAGCAGCTCAATTATAAACCTAGGGGGGGTCAATGAGCAGTTCTTC CASSSIINLGGVNEQFF
TRBJ2-7 . . 13 TRBV20-1 TGCAGTGCCATCTCTGGCGGGATCTACGAGCAGTACTTC CSAISGGIYEQYF
TRBJ1-2 . . 14 TRBV2 TGTGCCAGCAGTGAAGTGGATTTTAACTATGGCTACACCTTC CASSEVDFNYGYTF
TRBJ2-7 TRBD2 . 16 TRBV10-3 TGTGCCACTTCGCCGGGACTAGCGGGGTCTTCCTACGAGCAGTACTTC CATSPGLAGSSYEQYF
TRBJ2-1 TRBD2 many 16 TRBV6-2/TRBV6-3 TGTGCCAGCACCCGACGGACTAGCGGGAGCTACAATGAGCAGTTCTTC CASTRRTSGSYNEQFF
TRBJ2-1 . many 15 TRBV11-2 TGTGCCAGCAGCTTAGAACCGGGAGAGTTTGGTGAGCAGTTCTTC CASSLEPGEFGEQFF
TRBJ2-1 . . 16 TRBV20-1 TGCAGTGCTTCACGAAGGACCCCGGGGGCCAACAATGAGCAGTTCTTC CSASRRTPGANNEQFF
TRBJ2-5 . many 13 TRBV7-3 TGTGCCAGCAGCCGCGGGACCCAAGAGACCCAGTACTTC CASSRGTQETQYF
TRBJ1-5 . . 14 TRBV19 TGTGCCAGTAGTATACAGGGCGCAGATCAGCCCCAGCATTTT CASSIQGADQPQHF
TRBJ2-1 . . 12 TRBV21-1 TGTGCCAGCAGCGCCCACGGAAATGAGCAGTTCTTC CASSAHGNEQFF
TRBJ1-5 . . 15 TRBV7-6 TGTGCCAGCAGCTTAGGGACCTCAGGGAATCAGCCCCAGCATTTT CASSLGTSGNQPQHF
TRBJ2-1 TRBD1 . 15 TRBV27 TGTGCCAGCAGTGCGAGGACAGGGGGCTCGGATGAGCAGTTCTTC CASSARTGGSDEQFF
TRBJ2-1 . few 19 TRBV5-5 TGTGCCAGCAGCCCTGGAGTTCCTGGGGACTGGAGGTCCTACAATGAGCAGTTCTTC CASSPGVPGDWRSYNEQFF
TRBJ2-1 TRBD2 . 19 TRBV5-1 TGCGCCAGCGGCTTACCGGGACTAGCGGTGACGAGCTCCTACAATGAGCAGTTCTTC CASGLPGLAVTSSYNEQFF
TRBJ2-7 TRBD1 . 15 TRBV7-6 TGTGCCAGCAGCTTAGGCGGGACAGGGGTCCACGAGCAGTACTTC CASSLGGTGVHEQYF
TRBJ2-7 . . 14 TRBV6-2/TRBV6-3 TGTGCCAGCCGGAGACAACTGGAGAACTACGAGCAGTACTTC CASRRQLENYEQYF
TRBJ2-5 . many 14 TRBV29-1 TGCAGCGTTGAGGTCGTAGGAGGGAAGGCGACCCAGTACTTC CSVEVVGGKATQYF
TRBJ2-7 . . 13 TRBV20-1 TGCAGGGGAGGACGGGACATGAACAATGAGCAGTACTTC CRGGRDMNNEQYF
TRBJ2-5 TRBD1 . 15 TRBV24-1 TGTGCCACCAGTGATTCCGGGACAGTCCAAGAGACCCAGTACTTC CATSDSGTVQETQYF
TRBJ2-7 TRBD2 once 13 TRBV10-3 TGTGCCTCAACCGGTGGGGGGGCCTACGAGCAGTACTTC CASTGGGAYEQYF
TRBJ2-3 . few 16 TRBV12-3/TRBV12-4 TGTGCCAGCAGTTTATTGAAGGTTGTGGGCACAGATACGCAGTATTTT CASSLLKVVGTDTQYF
TRBJ2-1 . many 18 TRBV28 TGTGCCAGCACCTCTTTGAGTGGCGCCCAAAGCTCCTACAATGAGCAGTTCTTC CASTSLSGAQSSYNEQFF
TRBJ2-1 TRBD2 . 15 TRBV12-3/TRBV12-4 TGTGCCAGCAATTCGGGACTAGCGGGTTTGGGTGAGCAGTTCTTC CASNSGLAGLGEQFF
TRBJ2-5 . many 14 TRBV6-6 TGTGCCAGCAGTGAGACGGGGAACCAAGAGACCCAGTACTTC CASSETGNQETQYF
TRBJ2-7 . . 16 TRBV5-1 TGCGCCAGCAGCTTCTGCAGTCTCCCTAACTCCTACGAGCAGTACTTC CASSFCSLPNSYEQYF
TRBJ2-6 . many 12 TRBV11-2 TGTGCCAGCAGCAAGGGGCCCAACGTCCTGACTTTC CASSKGPNVLTF
TRBJ1-6 . few 13 TRBV11-2 TGTGCCACCAATCAGGGGTCTAATTCACCCCTCCACTTT CATNQGSNSPLHF
TRBJ2-2 . few 13 TRBV9 TGTGCCAGCAGCGCCGAAATCACCGGGGAGCTGTTTTTT CASSAEITGELFF
TRBJ2-3 . . 17 TRBV11-2 TGTGCCAGCAGCTTAGATGGTCAGCGAGGTTGGGCAGATACGCAGTATTTT CASSLDGQRGWADTQYF
TRBJ2-5 . . 16 TRBV12-5 TGTGCTAGTGGTCCTGGACTTCTTCTCGGGGGAGAGACCCAGTACTTC CASGPGLLLGGETQYF
TRBJ1-2 . few 14 TRBV20-1 TGCAGTGCCCCAAGGGGGGGCAGGTTAGAAGGCTACACCTTC CSAPRGGRLEGYTF
TRBJ2-1 . . 15 TRBV20-1 TGCAGTGCTAGAGATCCGCAGAGCTCCTACAATGAGCAGTTCTTC CSARDPQSSYNEQFF
TRBJ2-6 TRBD2 . 17 TRBV9 TGTGCCAGCAGCCCCCACATCGGACTAGCGGGGGCCAACGTCCTGACTTTC CASSPHIGLAGANVLTF
TRBJ2-7 . many 12 TRBV12-3/TRBV12-4 TGTGCCAGCACCAATCTCGGCCACGAGCAGTACTTC CASTNLGHEQYF
TRBJ2-7 . . 13 TRBV20-1 TGCAGTGCACCCTCCAGGCCGACCTACGAGCAGTACTTC CSAPSRPTYEQYF
TRBJ2-5 . once 15 TRBV29-1 TGCAGCGTTCCCGCTAGCGCGATTCGGATGGAGACCCAGTACTTC CSVPASAIRMETQYF
TRBJ1-2 . . 14 TRBV5-1 TGCGCCAGCAGCCTGAACGGCGCGAGGGATGGCTACACCTTC CASSLNGARDGYTF
TRBJ1-2 . . 14 TRBV6-6 TGTGCCAGCAGTTACTCTCGAGACAGCTATGGCTACACCTTC CASSYSRDSYGYTF
TRBJ2-5 TRBD2 . 16 TRBV12-3/TRBV12-4 TGTGCCAGCAGTTTAGGTGCGGGGGGCTTAGAAGAGACCCAGTACTTC CASSLGAGGLEETQYF
TRBJ2-3 . . 15 TRBV12-3/TRBV12-4 TGTGCCAGCTGCCCTAGCAGGGTGAGCACAGATACGCAGTATTTT CASCPSRVSTDTQYF
TRBJ2-6 . many 15 TRBV24-1 TGTGCCACCAGTGATAAAGGGTCTGGGGCCAACGTCCTGACTTTC CATSDKGSGANVLTF
TRBJ1-2 . . 15 TRBV7-9 TGTGCCAGCAGCCATCTGAGACAAGCTAACTATGGCTACACCTTC CASSHLRQANYGYTF
TRBJ2-1 . . 12 TRBV2 TGTGCCAGCGGCGGGGCGGGCAATGAGCAGTTCTTC CASGGAGNEQFF